A single sample gave rise to the 13 T cell receptor beta chains below, sequenced in a study of Ad26.COV2.S vaccination and SARS-CoV-2 variants. The treatment here: roughly 20 received Ad26.COV2.S at low or high dose, single or two shots; roughly five received placebo; per-sample allocation not given. Sampling happened 63 days after the first vaccine or placebo injection. Using immunoSEQ multiplex PCR, the repertoire was profiled, and TCRdb retains in-frame clones only, with some absent. The sample consists of about 350,000 clones, approximately 90% of them appearing once. This sample comprised peripheral blood, obtained in a trial of Ad26.COV2.S vaccine versus placebo. The receptors originated from a person between 18 and 59 years old who received the Ad26.COV2.S COVID-19 vaccine or a placebo.

J is TRBJ1-1 and V is TRBV6-5; D might be TRBD1 (5 bases). CDR3 size: 14 residues. V was pared by 6 bases and J by 1 base, with 12 bases between. Germline V gene lookup returns CDR1 MNHEY and CDR2 SVGAGI. The chain's CDR3 is CASRALGENTEAFF. The CDR3 bases are TGTGCCAGCAGAGCCTTAGGGGAGAACACTGAAGCTTTCTTT.

This clone was observed a handful of times. J is TRBJ2-7 and V is TRBV5-1, with D perhaps assigned TRBD1 or TRBD2 (5 bases each). The CDR3 length is 13 residues. Germline V gene lookup returns CDR1 SGHRS and CDR2 YFSETQ. The V and J ends lost 5 bases and 3 bases respectively, with 12 bases between them. CDR3 protein: CASSSQGVYEQYF. The DNA of the CDR3 is TGCGCCAGCAGTTCCCAGGGAGTCTACGAGCAGTACTTC.

The chain uses TRBV19 and TRBJ2-4; D unclear. This CDR3 is built from 14 residues. The V end was cut by 9 bases, the J end by 0 bases, with 12 bases between. CDR1 LNHDA and CDR2 SQIVND come from the germline V gene (reference sequence). DNA for the CDR3: TGTGCCAGCCGGGCCACACTAGCCAAAAACATTCAGTACTTC. Its translation: CASRATLAKNIQYF.

This clone was picked up one time. The chain is built from TRBV2 and TRBJ1-4; D gene unclear. V lost 6 bases and J 0 bases, leaving 11 bases between the germline ends. The CDR3 covers 15 residues. The V gene's germline CDR1 is SNHLY and CDR2 FYNNEI. The CDR3 DNA sequence: TGTGCCAGCAGGGGGATGACCTCAACTAATGAAAAACTGTTTTTT. This encodes CASRGMTSTNEKLFF.

This rearrangement joins TRBV20-1 to TRBJ2-5; 10 nucleotides agree with TRBD2. This CDR3 is built from 16 residues. Germline-derived CDR1 and CDR2 are DFQATT and SNEGSKA (reference sequence). V dropped 3 bases and J dropped 0; count of bases not matched to a gene: 7. In DNA form, the CDR3 reads TGCAGTGCTAGTCCCGGGCTAGCGGGAGACCAAGAGACCCAGTACTTC. This gives the protein CSASPGLAGDQETQYF.

The V gene is TRBV2, the J gene TRBJ1-4, with 10 bases aligning to TRBD1. Trimming removed 4 bases from V and 4 bases from J; junction bases left unmatched: 3. The CDR3 spans 15 residues. Germline CDR1 and CDR2: SNHLY and FYNNEI. The CDR3 loop is CASSGDRGFNEKLFF. CDR3 coding DNA: TGTGCCAGCAGTGGGGACAGGGGCTTTAATGAAAAACTGTTTTTT.

The chain joins TRBV7-9 to TRBJ1-4, with D maybe TRBD1 (5 bases). Trimming stripped 1 base from V and 3 bases from J, with 9 bases between. CDR3 length equals 15 residues. CDR1 SEHNR and CDR2 FQNEAQ come from the germline V gene (reference sequence). This chain's CDR3 is CASSLVRGANEKLFF. The CDR3 coding sequence is TGTGCCAGCAGCTTAGTTCGGGGGGCTAATGAAAAACTGTTTTTT. Full variable domain (rest looked up from reference TRBV7-9 and TRBJ1-4): DTGVSQNPRHKITKRGQNVTFRCDPISEHNRLYWYRQTLGQGPEFLTYFQNEAQLEKSRLLSDRFSAERPKGSFSTLEIQRTEQGDSAMYLCASSLVRGANEKLFFGSGTQLSVL.

The chain combines TRBV5-6 with TRBJ2-2; TRBD2 is a possible D gene (6 bases). Trimming cost V 7 bases and J 8 bases, with 9 bases left between them. Germline lookup yields CDR1 SGHDT and CDR2 YYEEEE. CDR3 length: 11 amino acids. The CDR3 spells CASWGGGELFF. The CDR3 nucleotides are TGTGCCAGCTGGGGAGGAGGGGAGCTGTTTTTT.

The count of this clone is one. The CDR3: CASSIAAGNSPLHF. CDR3 sequence (DNA): TGTGCCAGCAGTATTGCAGCTGGGAATTCACCCCTCCACTTT. J is TRBJ1-6 and V is TRBV6-5; D not resolved. The germline V gene encodes CDR1 MNHEY and CDR2 SVGAGI. V gave up 5 bases and J gave up 7 bases, with 12 bases separating them. The CDR3 covers 14 residues.

The V gene is TRBV4-1, the J gene TRBJ1-6; possible D gene TRBD1, 5 bases. The CDR3 loop spans 14 amino acids. In germline, CDR1 is MGHRA, CDR2 YSYEKL. Deletions cut 2 bases from V and 6 bases from J, with 8 bases between. CDR3 in DNA: TGCGCCAGCAGCCAATCAGGGAGTAATTCACCCCTCCACTTT. It translates to CASSQSGSNSPLHF.

The chain employs TRBV5-1 and TRBJ1-4; weak D call: TRBD1 (6 bases). There are 14 residues in the CDR3. Deletions cut 1 base from V and 6 bases from J, with 10 bases between. Germline CDR1 is SGHRS and CDR2 is YFSETQ. CDR3 DNA sequence: TGCGCCAGCAGCTTGATGGCAGGGGATGAAAAACTGTTTTTT. It specifies CASSLMAGDEKLFF.

Written as DNA, the CDR3 is TGTGCCAGCAGACAGGGTTTCGACGAGCAGTACTTC. Encoded protein: CASRQGFDEQYF. The V and J genes are TRBV12-3 or TRBV12-4 and TRBJ2-7, with TRBD1 as a possible D gene (6 bases). This CDR3 comprises 12 residues. Trimming cost V 6 bases and J 5 bases, with 11 bases left between them.

This rearrangement joins TRBV11-2 to TRBJ2-3, with 8 bases lining up with TRBD2. The germline V gene has CDR1 SGHAT and CDR2 FQNNGV. The CDR3 has 16 residues. The V segment lost 5 bases and the J segment 3 bases; nucleotides outside the gene matches: 10. The CDR3 nucleotides are TGTGCCAGCAGCCCCCGGGGGGGGGCCGTTACAGATACGCAGTATTTT. The encoded protein is CASSPRGGAVTDTQYF. The entire variable domain, with the rest obtained from reference TRBV11-2 and TRBJ2-3, is as follows: EAGVAQSPRYKIIEKRQSVAFWCNPISGHATLYWYQQILGQGPKLLIQFQNNGVVDDSQLPKDRFSAERLKGVDSTLKIQPAKLEDSAVYLCASSPRGGAVTDTQYFGPGTRLTVL.